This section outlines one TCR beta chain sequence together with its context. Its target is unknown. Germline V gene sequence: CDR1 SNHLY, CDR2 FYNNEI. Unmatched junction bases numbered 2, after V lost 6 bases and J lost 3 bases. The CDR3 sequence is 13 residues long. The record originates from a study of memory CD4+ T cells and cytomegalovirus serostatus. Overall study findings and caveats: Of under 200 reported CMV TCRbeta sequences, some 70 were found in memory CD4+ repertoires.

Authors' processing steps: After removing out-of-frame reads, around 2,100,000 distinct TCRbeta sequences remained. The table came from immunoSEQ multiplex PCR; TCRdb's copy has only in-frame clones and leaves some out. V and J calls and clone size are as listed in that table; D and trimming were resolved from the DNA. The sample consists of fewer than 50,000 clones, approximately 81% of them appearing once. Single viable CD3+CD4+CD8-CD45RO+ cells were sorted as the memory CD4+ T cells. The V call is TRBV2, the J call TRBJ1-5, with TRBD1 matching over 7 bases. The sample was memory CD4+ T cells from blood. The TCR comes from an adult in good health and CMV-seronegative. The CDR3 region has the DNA TGTGCCAGCAGGGGACAGACCAATCAGCCCCAGCATTTT. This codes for CASRGQTNQPQHF.